This T cell receptor beta chain was obtained from a study of cytomegalovirus exposure and HLA in healthy donors. Profiled with immunoSEQ multiplex PCR; TCRdb holds only in-frame clones, not every one. Among roughly 130,000 clones listed, 89% were seen once. The germline CDR1 and CDR2 sequences are MDHEN and SYDVKM. Unmatched junction bases numbered 14, after V lost 7 bases and J lost 5 bases. CDR3 size: 16 residues. The rearrangement joins TRBV28 to TRBJ1-5; TRBD1 matches 7 bases. Sequencing was performed on PBMCs. The origin of this receptor is a woman between 18 and 30 years old in good health and CMV-seropositive. CDR3 loop: CASTPPPGGLHQPQHF. As DNA, the CDR3 is TGTGCCAGCACCCCGCCGCCAGGGGGTCTTCATCAGCCCCAGCATTTT.